Below are 29 T cell receptor beta chains sequenced from a single sample in a study of T cell changes during pregnancy in multiple sclerosis. Produced via immunoSEQ multiplex PCR; TCRdb's table is partial and in-frame only. The sample holds roughly 56,000 clones, approximately 85% seen once. Sequenced here: peripheral blood, sampled in the first trimester of pregnancy. These receptors originate from a female donor with multiple sclerosis, enrolled in a pregnancy study.

The rearrangement joins TRBV10-3 to TRBJ2-3; TRBD2 agrees at 7 bases. The germline V gene encodes CDR1 ENHRY and CDR2 SYGVKD. Trimming cost V 4 bases and J 0 bases; bases outside gene matches: 7. CDR3 length: 16 residues. For the CDR3, the DNA is TGTGCCATCAGTGGTACGGCTAGCGGTAGCACAGATACGCAGTATTTT. Translation gives CAISGTASGSTDTQYF.

The chain uses TRBV29-1 and TRBJ1-4; D remains unclear. V was pared by 6 bases and J by 8 bases, with 16 bases between. CDR1 and CDR2 from the germline V gene are SQVTM and ANQGSEA. The CDR3 has 13 residues. The CDR3 is CSVAGGGEEKLFF. The CDR3 nucleotides are TGCAGCGTCGCGGGAGGTGGTGAAGAAAAACTGTTTTTT. The full variable domain, rest sourced from reference TRBV29-1 and TRBJ1-4, is SAVISQKPSRDICQRGTSLTIQCQVDSQVTMMFWYRQQPGQSLTLIATANQGSEATYESGFVIDKFPISRPNLTFSTLTVSNMSPEDSSIYLCSVAGGGEEKLFFGSGTQLSVL.

This chain links TRBV7-2 with TRBJ1-5, with unresolved D. Germline CDR1 is SGHTA and CDR2 is FQGNSA. This CDR3 spans 16 amino acids. V dropped 4 bases and J dropped 1 base, with 14 bases sitting between them. Written as DNA, the CDR3 is TGTGCCAGCAGCTGGGCGGCGGGAATGAGCAATCAGCCCCAGCATTTT. This sequence encodes CASSWAAGMSNQPQHF.

The rearrangement uses TRBV5-1 and TRBJ2-1, with D perhaps TRBD2 (6 bases). Trimming took off 3 bases at V and 5 bases at J, with 12 bases between the two ends. This CDR3 region has 14 residues. Germline V CDR1 and CDR2: SGHRS, YFSETQ. The CDR3 coding sequence is TGCGCCAGCAGCTATTTGGGGGGAGACAATGAGCAGTTCTTC. Translation: CASSYLGGDNEQFF.

The J gene is TRBJ2-2, the V gene TRBV18; 10 positions agree with TRBD2. Germline V lookup: CDR1 KGHSH, CDR2 LQKENI. J gave up 0 bases and V 8 bases, and 0 bases lay outside the gene matches. This CDR3 region has 14 residues. CDR3 bases: TGTGCCAGCCTAGCGGGAGCGAACACCGGGGAGCTGTTTTTT. Its protein is CASLAGANTGELFF.

The genes are TRBV2 and TRBJ2-7; 9 bases agree with TRBD1. CDR1 and CDR2 (germline): SNHLY, FYNNEI. Germline trimming cut 9 bases from V and 5 bases from J; bases unmatched to any gene: 5. The CDR3 spans 12 residues. CDR3 nucleotides: TGTGCCAGTGGGACAGGGTTCGACGAGCAGTACTTC. Translation: CASGTGFDEQYF.

The V gene is TRBV18, the J gene TRBJ2-7; 8 bases agree with TRBD1. Germline trimming cut 3 bases from V and 0 bases from J; bases unmatched to any gene: 10. This CDR3 region has 17 residues. The germline gives CDR1 KGHSH, CDR2 LQKENI. CDR3 sequence reads: CASSPTTGQESSYEQYF. The CDR3 bases are TGTGCCAGCTCACCGACCACGGGACAGGAGAGCTCCTACGAGCAGTACTTC. The full variable domain, rest sourced from reference TRBV18 and TRBJ2-7, is NAGVMQNPRHLVRRRGQEARLRCSPMKGHSHVYWYRQLPEEGLKFMVYLQKENIIDESGMPKERFSAEFPKEGPSILRIQQVVRGDSAAYFCASSPTTGQESSYEQYFGPGTRLTVT.

This rearrangement joins TRBV27 to TRBJ2-5; 7 bases match TRBD1. CDR1 and CDR2 (germline): MNHEY, SMNVEV (reference sequence). This CDR3 has 14 amino acids. Unmatched junction bases numbered 3, after V lost 3 bases and J lost 2 bases. Written as DNA, the CDR3 is TGTGCCAGCAGTTTCTTCAGGGGGCAAGAGACCCAGTACTTC. Encoded protein: CASSFFRGQETQYF.

The chain joins TRBV21-1 to TRBJ2-3; the DNA was not compared with TRBD2, the D call given in the table. TRBV21-1 counts as a pseudogene. The CDR3 sequence is 16 residues long. CDR3 sequence (DNA): TGTGCCAGCAGCAGTTGCACGGTAGAGTCCTCAGATACGCAGTATTTT. Translation: CASSSCTVESSDTQYF.

This clone appeared once. This rearrangement joins TRBV2 to TRBJ1-1; 8 bases fit TRBD1. With V trimmed by 5 bases and J by 3 bases, 2 bases remained unmatched. The germline CDR1 and CDR2 sequences are SNHLY and FYNNEI. CDR3 length: 13 amino acids. This CDR3 reads CASSNRGYTEAFF. DNA for the CDR3: TGTGCCAGCAGTAACAGGGGGTACACTGAAGCTTTCTTT.

This clone has a handful of counts. This chain uses TRBV27 with TRBJ1-1; 7 nucleotides agree with TRBD1. This CDR3 contains 15 residues. V was clipped by 5 bases and J by 3 bases; unmatched bases: 9. Germline CDR1 reads MNHEY; CDR2 reads SMNVEV (reference sequence). The CDR3 DNA follows: TGTGCCAGCAGTGCAGCCGGGACAGAGGACACTGAAGCTTTCTTT. This gives the protein CASSAAGTEDTEAFF.

V is TRBV7-9 and J is TRBJ1-5; D remains ambiguous. Germline lookup yields CDR1 SEHNR and CDR2 FQNEAQ (reference sequence). V was clipped by 3 bases and J by 5 bases, with 26 bases between them. The CDR3 loop spans 19 amino acids. CDR3 sequence: CASSFTAEGWEEAYQPQHF. The CDR3 DNA reads as TGTGCCAGCAGCTTTACCGCCGAGGGTTGGGAAGAGGCTTATCAGCCCCAGCATTTT. Drawing the rest from reference TRBV7-9 and TRBJ1-5, the complete variable domain is DTGVSQNPRHKITKRGQNVTFRCDPISEHNRLYWYRQTLGQGPEFLTYFQNEAQLEKSRLLSDRFSAERPKGSFSTLEIQRTEQGDSAMYLCASSFTAEGWEEAYQPQHFGDGTRLSIL.

The chain carries TRBV9 and TRBJ1-2, with 9 bases that match TRBD1. CDR1 and CDR2 (germline): SGDLS, YYNGEE. V shed 7 bases, J shed 0 bases, and the junction held 7 bases outside the gene matches. The CDR3 sequence is 15 residues long. The CDR3: CASRQGQGANYGYTF. The CDR3 DNA reads as TGTGCCAGCCGACAGGGACAGGGAGCTAACTATGGCTACACCTTC.

The chain recombines TRBV2 with TRBJ1-5; D may be TRBD1 (5 bases). CDR3 length: 15 amino acids. Trimming left V 2 bases short and J 3 bases short, with 11 bases between. CDR1 is SNHLY and CDR2 is FYNNEI in the germline V gene. In nucleotides, the CDR3 is TGTGCCAGCAGTGAATACGGGGGAGCCAATCAGCCCCAGCATTTT. Residues: CASSEYGGANQPQHF.

This clone was picked up one time. This chain joins TRBV9 and TRBJ1-1; D call uncertain. This CDR3 is built from 12 residues. V lost 2 bases, J lost 3 bases, and 5 bases lay in between. In germline, CDR1 is SGDLS, CDR2 YYNGEE. The CDR3 DNA follows: TGTGCCAGCAGCGTCGGGGACACTGAAGCTTTCTTT. Translating gives CASSVGDTEAFF.

This chain connects TRBV19 to TRBJ2-5; tentative D call: TRBD2 (6 bases). The CDR3 totals 14 residues. Germline V gene data show CDR1 as LNHDA and CDR2 as SQIVND (reference sequence). Trimming pared 1 base from V and 4 bases from J, leaving 10 bases between. CDR3 residues: CASSIGLDRETQYF. Written as DNA, the CDR3 is TGTGCCAGTAGTATAGGACTAGATCGAGAGACCCAGTACTTC.

The rearrangement links TRBV9 to TRBJ2-1, with TRBD1 matching 8 bases. The V and J ends lost 4 bases and 8 bases, in that order; junction bases with no gene match: 2. The germline CDR1 and CDR2 sequences are SGDLS and YYNGEE. This CDR3 is 12 amino acids long. The CDR3 bases are TGTGCCAGCAGCCAGGGGGCCGATGAGCAGTTCTTC. It encodes CASSQGADEQFF.

This sequence joins TRBV6-5 and TRBJ2-7; TRBD1 aligns across 11 bases. The CDR3 is 15 residues long. Germline loops: CDR1 MNHEY, CDR2 SVGAGI. V trimming: 1 base; J trimming: 4 bases; junction bases outside the gene matches: 3. CDR3 sequence reads: CASSYYGTGGYEQYF. The CDR3 DNA sequence: TGTGCCAGCAGTTACTATGGGACAGGGGGGTACGAGCAGTACTTC.

This rearrangement joins TRBV5-1 to TRBJ1-2; D possibly corresponds to TRBD1 (6 bases). V was trimmed by 2 bases and J by 0 bases, leaving 11 bases between them. Germline CDR1 and CDR2: SGHRS and YFSETQ. This CDR3 has 15 amino acids. The CDR3 DNA reads TGCGCCAGCAGCTTCGCGGGGGCGTCTAACTATGGCTACACCTTC. Its protein product is CASSFAGASNYGYTF.

The chain combines TRBV11-2 with TRBJ2-2, with D unresolved. CDR1 is SGHAT and CDR2 is FQNNGV in the germline V gene. The CDR3 loop spans 16 amino acids. Trimming pared 4 bases from V and 2 bases from J, leaving 14 bases between. CDR3 bases: TGTGCCAGCAGCTCCTACCCCCAGGAAAACACCGGGGAGCTGTTTTTT. It codes for CASSSYPQENTGELFF. Filled out from reference TRBV11-2 and TRBJ2-2, the complete variable domain reads EAGVAQSPRYKIIEKRQSVAFWCNPISGHATLYWYQQILGQGPKLLIQFQNNGVVDDSQLPKDRFSAERLKGVDSTLKIQPAKLEDSAVYLCASSSYPQENTGELFFGEGSRLTVL.

The rearrangement uses TRBV2 and TRBJ1-1; D perhaps matches TRBD1 (5 bases). V lost 4 bases to trimming and J lost 2 bases, with 11 bases between them. The CDR3 has 14 amino acids. Germline V gene data show CDR1 as SNHLY and CDR2 as FYNNEI. CDR3 protein: CASSVGRVNTEAFF. CDR3 DNA sequence: TGTGCCAGCAGTGTGGGCAGGGTAAACACTGAAGCTTTCTTT.

This clone was recorded once. J is TRBJ1-2 and V is TRBV28; D call uncertain. V was trimmed by 7 bases and J by 5 bases, leaving 14 bases between them. The CDR3 is made up of 13 amino acids. CDR1 is MDHEN, CDR2 SYDVKM, per germline. The CDR3 protein is CASTEEMEYGYTF. The DNA for the CDR3 is TGTGCCAGCACCGAGGAGATGGAGTATGGCTACACCTTC.

This sequence joins TRBV18 and TRBJ2-7; TRBD2 matches at 16 bases. The CDR3 length is 19 residues. Germline V CDR1 and CDR2: KGHSH, LQKENI. V shed 2 bases and J 5 bases; nucleotides not matched to a gene: 12. The DNA of the CDR3 is TGTGCCAGCTCACCAAGAGCACCCGGGACTAGCGGGAGGGTTAACGAGCAGTACTTC. Encoded protein: CASSPRAPGTSGRVNEQYF. Full variable domain (remainder filled in from reference TRBV18 and TRBJ2-7): NAGVMQNPRHLVRRRGQEARLRCSPMKGHSHVYWYRQLPEEGLKFMVYLQKENIIDESGMPKERFSAEFPKEGPSILRIQQVVRGDSAAYFCASSPRAPGTSGRVNEQYFGPGTRLTVT.

The CDR3 region is CASSSGLAGETQYF. The CDR3, as DNA: TGTGCCAGCAGCTCCGGACTAGCGGGGGAGACCCAGTACTTC. The V gene is TRBV7-9, the J gene TRBJ2-5; 12 bases match TRBD2. V shed 4 bases and J 5 bases; nucleotides not matched to a gene: 2. The CDR3 is made up of 14 amino acids. The germline V gene encodes CDR1 SEHNR and CDR2 FQNEAQ (reference sequence).

The chain is built from TRBV5-6 and TRBJ2-2; 9 bases agree with TRBD2. V shed 4 bases, J shed 6 bases, and the junction held 7 bases outside the gene matches. This CDR3 comprises 15 residues. The germline V gene has CDR1 SGHDT and CDR2 YYEEEE. The CDR3 loop is CASSLGVAGAGELFF. As DNA, the CDR3 is TGTGCCAGCAGCCTCGGGGTAGCGGGAGCCGGGGAGCTGTTTTTT.

This clone has only one observation. The chain recombines TRBV5-6 with TRBJ2-7; 10 nucleotides line up with TRBD1. Trimming took 4 bases from V and 5 from J; bases not matched to a gene: 12. The CDR3 has 16 amino acids. From germline, CDR1 is SGHDT and CDR2 YYEEEE. CDR3 in amino acids: CASSLETGGYVDEQYF. As DNA, the CDR3 is TGTGCCAGCAGCCTGGAGACAGGGGGCTATGTGGACGAGCAGTACTTC.

The J gene is TRBJ2-7, the V gene TRBV23-1; tentatively, D is TRBD1 (6 bases). TRBV23-1 is an ORF, with its function uncertain. The V gene lost 4 bases and the J gene lost 1 base, with 14 bases spanning the gap. This CDR3 spans 15 amino acids. CDR3 region: CASSLRGTSSYEQYF. CDR3 DNA sequence: TGCGCCAGCAGTCTGAGGGGGACAAGTTCCTACGAGCAGTACTTC.

This clone has a single count. This chain connects TRBV7-2 to TRBJ2-1; weak D call: TRBD2 (6 bases). Per germline, CDR1 SGHTA and CDR2 FQGNSA. The ends were cut back, 4 bases at V and 5 bases at J, with 15 bases in the middle. The CDR3 runs 15 residues. The CDR3 DNA is TGTGCCAGCAGCTGGGACTCAGGGTCTAACAATGAGCAGTTCTTC. Residues: CASSWDSGSNNEQFF.

The gene calls are TRBV7-2 and TRBJ2-1; 15 nucleotides match TRBD2. The V segment lost 3 bases and the J segment 11 bases; nucleotides outside the gene matches: 2. Germline CDR1 is SGHTA and CDR2 is FQGNSA. The CDR3 runs to 14 residues. CDR3 nucleotide sequence: TGTGCCAGCAGCTTTGGACTAGCGGGAGGGAAGCAGTTCTTC. This sequence encodes CASSFGLAGGKQFF.